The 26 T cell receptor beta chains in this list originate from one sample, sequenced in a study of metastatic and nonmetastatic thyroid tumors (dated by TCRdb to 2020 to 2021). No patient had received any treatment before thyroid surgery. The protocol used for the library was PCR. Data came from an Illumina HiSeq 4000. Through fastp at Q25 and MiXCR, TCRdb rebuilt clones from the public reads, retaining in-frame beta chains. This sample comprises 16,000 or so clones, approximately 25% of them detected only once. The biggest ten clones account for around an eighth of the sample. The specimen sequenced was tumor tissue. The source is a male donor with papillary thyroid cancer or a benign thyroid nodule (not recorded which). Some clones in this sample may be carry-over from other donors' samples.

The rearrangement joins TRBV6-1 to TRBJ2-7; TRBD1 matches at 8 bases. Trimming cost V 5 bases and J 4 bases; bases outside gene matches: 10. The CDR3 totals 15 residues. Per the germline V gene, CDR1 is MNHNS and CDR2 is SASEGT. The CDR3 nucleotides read TGTGCCAGCAGTACGTCCCAGGGGGCTTTATACGAGCAGTACTTC. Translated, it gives CASSTSQGALYEQYF.

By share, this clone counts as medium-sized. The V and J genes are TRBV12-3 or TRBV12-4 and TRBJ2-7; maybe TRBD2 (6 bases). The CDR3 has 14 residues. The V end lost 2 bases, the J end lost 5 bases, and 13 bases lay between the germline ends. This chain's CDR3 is CASSLSQGGNEQYF. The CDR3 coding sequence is TGTGCCAGCAGTTTAAGTCAGGGAGGCAACGAGCAGTACTTC.

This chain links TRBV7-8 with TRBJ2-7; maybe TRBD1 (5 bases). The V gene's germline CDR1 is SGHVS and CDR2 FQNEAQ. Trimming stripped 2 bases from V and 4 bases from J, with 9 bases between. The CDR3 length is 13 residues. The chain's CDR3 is CASSLQQDYEQYV. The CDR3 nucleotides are TGTGCCAGCAGCTTACAACAGGATTACGAGCAGTACGTC.

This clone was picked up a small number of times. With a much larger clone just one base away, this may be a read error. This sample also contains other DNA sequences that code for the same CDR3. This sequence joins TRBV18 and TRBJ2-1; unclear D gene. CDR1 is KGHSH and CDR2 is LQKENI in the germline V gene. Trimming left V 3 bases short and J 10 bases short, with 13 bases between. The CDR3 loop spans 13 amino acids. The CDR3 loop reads CASSPVFSGEQFF. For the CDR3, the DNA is TGTGCCAGCTCACCGGTCTTCTCCGGGGAGCAGTTCTTC. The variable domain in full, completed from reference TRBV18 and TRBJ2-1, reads NAGVMQNPRHLVRRRGQEARLRCSPMKGHSHVYWYRQLPEEGLKFMVYLQKENIIDESGMPKERFSAEFPKEGPSILRIQQVVRGDSAAYFCASSPVFSGEQFFGPGTRLTVL.

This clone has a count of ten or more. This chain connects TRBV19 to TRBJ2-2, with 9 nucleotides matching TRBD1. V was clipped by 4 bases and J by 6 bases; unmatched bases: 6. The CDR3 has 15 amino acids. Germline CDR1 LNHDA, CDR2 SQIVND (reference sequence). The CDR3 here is CASSNHRGRPGELFF. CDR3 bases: TGTGCCAGTAGTAATCACAGGGGGCGCCCCGGGGAGCTGTTTTTT. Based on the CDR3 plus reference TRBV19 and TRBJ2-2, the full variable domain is DGGITQSPKYLFRKEGQNVTLSCEQNLNHDAMYWYRQDPGQGLRLIYYSQIVNDFQKGDIAEGYSVSREKKESFPLTVTSAQKNPTAFYLCASSNHRGRPGELFFGEGSRLTVL.

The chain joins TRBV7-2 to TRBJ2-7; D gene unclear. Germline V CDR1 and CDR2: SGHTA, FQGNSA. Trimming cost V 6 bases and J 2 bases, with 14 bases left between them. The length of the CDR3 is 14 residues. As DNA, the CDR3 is TGTGCCAGCAGTTTACCTCAGACCCCCTACGAGCAGTACTTC. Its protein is CASSLPQTPYEQYF.

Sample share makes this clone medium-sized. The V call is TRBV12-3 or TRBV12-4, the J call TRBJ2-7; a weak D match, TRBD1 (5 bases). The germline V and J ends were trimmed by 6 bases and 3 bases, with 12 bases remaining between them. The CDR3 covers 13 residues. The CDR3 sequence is CASRDDSYYEQYF. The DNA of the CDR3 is TGTGCCAGCAGGGACGACAGCTACTACGAGCAGTACTTC.

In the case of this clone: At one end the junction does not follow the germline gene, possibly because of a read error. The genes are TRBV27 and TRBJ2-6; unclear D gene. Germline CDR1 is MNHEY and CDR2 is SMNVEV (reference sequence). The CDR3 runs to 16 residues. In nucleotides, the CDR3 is TGTGCCAGCAATTTAGCCTGCAGAGCGGGGGCCAACGTCCTGACTTTC. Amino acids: CASNLACRAGANVLTF. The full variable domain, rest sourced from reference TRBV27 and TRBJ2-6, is EAQVTQNPRYLITVTGKKLTVTCSQNMNHEYMSWYRQDPGLGLRQIYYSMNVEVTDKGDVPEGYKVSRKEKRNFPLILESPSPNQTSLYFCASNLACRAGANVLTFGAGSRLTVL.

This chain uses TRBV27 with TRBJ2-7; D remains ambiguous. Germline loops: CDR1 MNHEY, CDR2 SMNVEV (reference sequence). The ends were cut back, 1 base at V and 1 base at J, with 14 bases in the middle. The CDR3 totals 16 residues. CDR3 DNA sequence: TGTGCCAGCAGTTTATATTCCCCCCTCCGGTCCTACGAGCAGTACTTC. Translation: CASSLYSPLRSYEQYF.

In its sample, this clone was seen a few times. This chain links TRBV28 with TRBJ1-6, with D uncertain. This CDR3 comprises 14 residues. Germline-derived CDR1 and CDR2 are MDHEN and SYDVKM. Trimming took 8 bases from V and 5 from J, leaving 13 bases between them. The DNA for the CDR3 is TGTGCCAGCTCTTCCACTGCGGATAATTCACCCCTCCACTTT. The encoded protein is CASSSTADNSPLHF.

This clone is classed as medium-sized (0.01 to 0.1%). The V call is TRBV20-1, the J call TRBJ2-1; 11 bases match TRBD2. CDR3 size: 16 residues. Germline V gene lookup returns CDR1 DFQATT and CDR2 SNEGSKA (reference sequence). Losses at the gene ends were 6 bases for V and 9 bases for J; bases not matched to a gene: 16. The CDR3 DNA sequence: TGCAGTGCCAGACTAGCGGGGACCATTACCTCCTTTGAGCAGTTCTTC. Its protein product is CSARLAGTITSFEQFF.

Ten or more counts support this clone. CDR3 DNA sequence: TGTGCCAGCAGTTTAGCTCCTAGCGGGTACGTACACAATGAGCAGTTCTTC. It is translated as CASSLAPSGYVHNEQFF. This chain joins TRBV12-3 or TRBV12-4 and TRBJ2-1; 8 nucleotides align to TRBD2. V lost 0 bases and J lost 5; bases outside the gene matches: 9. CDR3 length: 17 amino acids.

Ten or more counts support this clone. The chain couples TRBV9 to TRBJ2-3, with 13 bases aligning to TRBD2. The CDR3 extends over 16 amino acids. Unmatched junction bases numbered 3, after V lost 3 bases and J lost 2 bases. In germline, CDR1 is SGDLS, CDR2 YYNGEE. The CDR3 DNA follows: TGTGCCAGCAGCGCACTAGCGGGGGGGCCCACAGATACGCAGTATTTT. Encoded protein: CASSALAGGPTDTQYF.

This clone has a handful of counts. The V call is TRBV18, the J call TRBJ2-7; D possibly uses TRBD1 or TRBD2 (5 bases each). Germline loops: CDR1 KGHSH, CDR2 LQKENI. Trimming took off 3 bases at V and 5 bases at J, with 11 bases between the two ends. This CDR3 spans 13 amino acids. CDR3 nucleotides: TGTGCCAGCTCACCGGGCGAGGGACACGAGCAGTACTTC. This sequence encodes CASSPGEGHEQYF.

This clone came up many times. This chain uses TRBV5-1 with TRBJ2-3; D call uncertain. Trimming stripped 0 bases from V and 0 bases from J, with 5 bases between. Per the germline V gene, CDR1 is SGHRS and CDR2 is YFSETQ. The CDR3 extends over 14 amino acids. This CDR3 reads CASSLGQSTDTQYF. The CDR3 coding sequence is TGCGCCAGCAGCTTGGGGCAGAGCACAGATACGCAGTATTTT.

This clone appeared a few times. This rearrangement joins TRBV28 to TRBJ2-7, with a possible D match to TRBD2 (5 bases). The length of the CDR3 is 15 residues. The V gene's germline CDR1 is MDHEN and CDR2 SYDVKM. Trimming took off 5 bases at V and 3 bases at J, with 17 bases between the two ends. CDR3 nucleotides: TGTGCCAGCAGTGGCGGTCGGGGTTACCTCTACGAGCAGTACTTC. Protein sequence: CASSGGRGYLYEQYF.

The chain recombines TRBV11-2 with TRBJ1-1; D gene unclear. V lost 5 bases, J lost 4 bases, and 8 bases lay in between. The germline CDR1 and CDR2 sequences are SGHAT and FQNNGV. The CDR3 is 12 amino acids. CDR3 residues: CASSPRGTEAFF. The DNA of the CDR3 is TGTGCCAGCAGCCCCCGAGGCACTGAAGCTTTCTTT.

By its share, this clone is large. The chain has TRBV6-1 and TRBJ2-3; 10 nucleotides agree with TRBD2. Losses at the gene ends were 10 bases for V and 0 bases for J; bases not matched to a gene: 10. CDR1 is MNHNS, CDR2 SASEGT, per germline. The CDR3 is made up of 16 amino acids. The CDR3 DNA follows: TGTGCCATCTGCACAAATAGCGGGGGGAGCACAGATACGCAGTATTTT. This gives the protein CAICTNSGGSTDTQYF.

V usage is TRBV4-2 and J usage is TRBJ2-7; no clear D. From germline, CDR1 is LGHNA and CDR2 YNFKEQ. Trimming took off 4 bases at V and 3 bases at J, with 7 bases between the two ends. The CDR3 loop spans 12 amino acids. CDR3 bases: TGTGCCAGCAGCCCTCCAAACTACGAGCAGTACTTC. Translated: CASSPPNYEQYF.

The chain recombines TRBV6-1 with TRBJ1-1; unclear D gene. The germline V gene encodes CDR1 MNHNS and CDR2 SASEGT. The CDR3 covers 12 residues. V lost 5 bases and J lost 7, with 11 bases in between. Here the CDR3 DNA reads TGTGCCAGCAGTCAGGTAACATATGAAGCTTTCTTT. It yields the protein CASSQVTYEAFF.

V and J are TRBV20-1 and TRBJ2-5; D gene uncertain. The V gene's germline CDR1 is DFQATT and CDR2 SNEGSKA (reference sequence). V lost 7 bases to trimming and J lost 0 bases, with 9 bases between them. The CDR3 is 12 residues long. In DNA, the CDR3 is TGCAGTGATACGGGCCACCAAGAGACCCAGTACTTC. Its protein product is CSDTGHQETQYF.

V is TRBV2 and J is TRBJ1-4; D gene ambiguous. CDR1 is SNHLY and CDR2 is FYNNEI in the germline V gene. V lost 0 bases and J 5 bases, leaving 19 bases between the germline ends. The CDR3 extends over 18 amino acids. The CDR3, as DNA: TGTGCCAGCAGTGAAGCCCGGTTGAGTTACCGTATCAATGAAAAACTGTTTTTT. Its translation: CASSEARLSYRINEKLFF.

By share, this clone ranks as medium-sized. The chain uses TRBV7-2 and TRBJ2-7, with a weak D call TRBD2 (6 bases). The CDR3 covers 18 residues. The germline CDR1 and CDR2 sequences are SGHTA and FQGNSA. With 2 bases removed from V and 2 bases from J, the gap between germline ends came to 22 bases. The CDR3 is CASSLYGSSAGVPYEQYF. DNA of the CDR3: TGTGCCAGCAGCTTATACGGGTCCTCAGCGGGTGTTCCCTACGAGCAGTACTTC.

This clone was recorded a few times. CDR3 protein: CASYRASGESNQPQHF. DNA of the CDR3: TGTGCCAGCTATCGAGCATCTGGAGAAAGCAATCAGCCCCAGCATTTT. V usage is TRBV6-1 and J usage is TRBJ1-5; the D is unclear. The germline V gene encodes CDR1 MNHNS and CDR2 SASEGT. The V and J ends lost 8 bases and 1 base respectively, with 18 bases between them. The CDR3 spans 16 residues.

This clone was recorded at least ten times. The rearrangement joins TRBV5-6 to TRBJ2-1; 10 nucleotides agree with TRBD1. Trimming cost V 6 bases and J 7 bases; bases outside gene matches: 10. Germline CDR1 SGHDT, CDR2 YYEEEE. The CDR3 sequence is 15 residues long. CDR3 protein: CASNKDRGLRNEQFF. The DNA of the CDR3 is TGTGCCAGCAACAAAGACAGGGGGCTTAGGAATGAGCAGTTCTTC. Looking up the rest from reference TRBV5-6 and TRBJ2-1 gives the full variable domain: DAGVTQSPTHLIKTRGQQVTLRCSPKSGHDTVSWYQQALGQGPQFIFQYYEEEERQRGNFPDRFSGHQFPNYSSELNVNALLLGDSALYLCASNKDRGLRNEQFFGPGTRLTVL.

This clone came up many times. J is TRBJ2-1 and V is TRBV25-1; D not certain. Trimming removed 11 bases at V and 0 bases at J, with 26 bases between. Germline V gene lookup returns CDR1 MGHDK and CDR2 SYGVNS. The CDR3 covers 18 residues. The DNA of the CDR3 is TGTGCCGCCTCTCCCGCCCCGAATGGGCACAGCTCCTACAATGAGCAGTTCTTC. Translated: CAASPAPNGHSSYNEQFF.